The T cell receptor beta chain described here comes from a study of blood T cell repertoires in COVID-19 (dated by TCRdb to 2020 to 2022). Study-wide context: Samples covering the acute and convalescent phases of COVID-19 were provided by collaborators in the United States, Italy and Spain. Sample metadata almost always included a de-identified subject ID, COVID-19 status, age in years and sex. The prospective study material was composed of cDNA or gDNA derived from T cells, B-cell-depleted T cells, or PBMCs. Samples came from the ongoing ImmuneRACE study (first 160 participants) plus 1,254 subjects from 6 global collaborators. Subjects who had been exposed to COVID-19, were actively infected with it, or had recovered from it provided the deeply sampled blood TCRbeta repertoires that made up the dataset. The repertoires were released in a freely available public database intended as a resource for research on the immune response to SARS-CoV-2. Where HLA class I and class II types were available, the types were taken from metadata supplied by the sample provider, not from assay-based typing.

V is pared back by 3 bases and J by 0 bases, with 17 bases lying between the germline termini. The CDR3 contains 16 residues, cysteine and phenylalanine counted. The CDR3 DNA has 48 bases and is translated from base 1. CDR1 and CDR2 are drawn from the germline V gene (reference sequence): DFQATT, SNEGSKA. The immunoSEQ Assay, a bias-controlled multiplex PCR, was used to amplify TCRbeta CDR3 regions from genomic DNA. Under the source paper's analysis protocol: The number of nucleated cells in each sample was estimated from the amplification of reference gene primers within the assay. To quantify the absolute abundance of each unique TCRbeta CDR3 rearrangement, sequence reads were collapsed and filtered. Productive Simpson clonality was computed per sample as the square root of Simpson's diversity index over productive rearrangements. TCRdb carries this immuneACCESS record with in-frame sequences only. Its versions omit some clonotypes, under half of them owing to an unresolved V gene in the studies checked, with the rest unexplained. D and trimming come from the DNA, and the V and J calls and clone size come from that table. For this sample there are about 140,000 clones; around 90% appear just once. Less than 2% of the sample belongs to the ten largest clones.

This clone is a singleton in its sample. Its specific antigen is unknown. One base away there is no much larger clone; base qualities are not given. Each collaborating institution followed its own protocols to collect whole blood in K2EDTA tubes. For TCRbeta analysis, collaborators shipped samples in one of three forms: frozen whole blood, isolated PBMCs, or DNA extracted from either of those sample types. On the study overall, not on this receptor specifically: The quantity of clinical and demographic metadata differed by source and by participant and was supplied without curation.

The sequenced sample consisted of peripheral blood. The clonotype was recovered from a woman between 50 and 59 years old with acute or convalescent COVID-19. The chain couples TRBV20-1 to TRBJ2-5; a tentative D call is TRBD1 (6 bases match). The CDR3 sequence is CSASPYDRPNQETQYF. The nucleotide sequence is TGCAGTGCTAGTCCCTACGACAGGCCAAACCAAGAGACCCAGTACTTC.